Listed below are T cell receptor beta chains from one sample, sequenced in a study of CD8+CD57+ T cells in acquired aplastic anemia. One entry per CDR3 protein results from TCRdb running MiXCR on the reads. The sample shows under 200,000 distinct CDR3 sequences, approximately 44% of them seen only once. Sequencing was carried out using sorted CD4+, CD8+, or CD8+CD57+ T cells (not recorded which) from PBMCs. Receptors originate from a human donor with aplastic anemia. Both conserved end residues are part of each CDR3. The D gene is left open where the match is weak. Some rows mark clone size as missing; the rest say once, few, many or name a class of expanded clone.

clone size,J gene,V gene,D gene,CDR3 protein,CDR3 DNA
.,TRBJ1-6,TRBV10-3,TRBD1,CAISVGTGSPLHF,TGTGCCATCAGTGTAGGGACAGGTTCACCCCTCCACTTT
.,TRBJ1-1,TRBV2,TRBD1,CAGNRGWNTEAFF,TGTGCCGGAAACAGGGGGTGGAACACTGAAGCTTTCTTT
.,TRBJ2-7,TRBV15,.,CATSRDRSSSSYEQHF,TGTGCCACCAGCAGAGATCGGAGTAGCAGCTCCTACGAGCAGCACTTC
.,TRBJ1-2,TRBV10-3,TRBD1,CAISEGQGGGYTF,TGTGCCATCAGTGAGGGACAGGGGGGCGGCTACACCTTC
.,TRBJ2-1,TRBV19,.,CASSISKQNEQFF,TGTGCCAGTAGTATCTCGAAACAAAATGAGCAGTTCTTC
many,TRBJ2-3,TRBV24-1,TRBD2,CATRPGGPPDTQYF,TGTGCCACCAGACCGGGGGGGCCTCCAGATACGCAGTATTTT
few,TRBJ2-7,TRBV7-9,TRBD1,CASSPGQGGSYEQYF,TGTGCCAGCAGCCCAGGACAGGGGGGCTCCTACGAGCAGTACTTC
.,TRBJ2-5,TRBV25-1,.,CASSVETQYF,TGTGCCAGCAGTGTGGAGACCCAGTACTTC
.,TRBJ2-5,TRBV11-1,.,CASSLDMGAPQETQYF,TGTGCCAGCAGCTTAGATATGGGGGCCCCCCAAGAGACCCAGTACTTC
.,TRBJ2-3,TRBV7-3,TRBD2,CASSDSGGRSDTQYF,TGTGCCAGCAGTGATAGCGGGGGGAGGTCGGATACGCAGTATTTT
many,TRBJ2-5,TRBV7-3,TRBD1,CASSLTGQGGVETQYF,TGTGCCAGCAGCTTAACCGGACAGGGGGGAGTAGAGACCCAGTACTTC
many,TRBJ2-3,TRBV4-2,.,CASSQVLMGGQASTDTQYF,TGTGCCAGCAGCCAAGTGTTGATGGGAGGCCAAGCTAGCACAGATACGCAGTATTTT
.,TRBJ1-2,TRBV3-1,TRBD1,CAGSQEWQGVGYTF,TGTGCCGGCAGCCAAGAGTGGCAGGGGGTTGGCTACACCTTC
few,TRBJ2-1,TRBV9,TRBD1,CASSVGTGPYNEQFF,TGTGCCAGCAGCGTAGGGACAGGGCCCTACAATGAGCAGTTCTTC
many,TRBJ2-1,TRBV20-1,TRBD2,CSARDSGRASREQFF,TGCAGTGCTAGGGATAGCGGGAGGGCTTCTCGTGAGCAGTTCTTC
.,TRBJ2-3,TRBV2,.,CASRSDCADTQYF,TGTGCCAGCAGGTCGGACTGCGCAGATACGCAGTATTTT
many,TRBJ2-7,TRBV3-1,.,CASGTDYEQYF,TGTGCCTCGGGGACGGATTACGAGCAGTACTTC
few,TRBJ1-5,TRBV2,.,CASSWISSNQPQHF,TGTGCCAGCAGCTGGATAAGTAGCAATCAGCCCCAGCATTTT
.,TRBJ1-2,TRBV10-3,.,CAISGLSRGYGYTF,TGTGCCATCAGTGGCCTATCTAGGGGCTATGGCTACACCTTC
.,TRBJ1-1,TRBV18,.,CASSLVRGNTEAFF,TGTGCCAGCTCACTCGTCAGGGGAAACACTGAAGCTTTCTTT